The entry that follows covers one TCR beta chain sequence. What it recognizes is unknown. Trimming took 4 bases from V and 10 from J, leaving 24 bases between them. The CDR3 has 16 amino acids. The germline V gene has CDR1 LGHDT and CDR2 YNNKEL (reference sequence). The entry originates in a study of breast tumors, draining lymph nodes, adjacent tissues. Study-wide results and caveats: Findings are consistent with lymph node origin and intratumoral expansion of most tumor T cells. Luminal-like breast cancer showed significantly greater tumor-nontumor repertoire similarity than basal-like breast cancer did. Tumor TCR diversity was below lymph nodes but above nontumor tissue.

Axillary draining lymph nodes of breast cancer patients supplied the node samples. A single record per CDR3 protein comes from TCRdb applying MiXCR to the multiplex PCR reads. The sample shows 290,000 or so distinct CDR3 sequences, 30% to 35% of them seen only once. Material: axillary lymph node tissue. This TCR came from a female donor with breast cancer. Some clones in this sample may be carry-over from other donors' samples. The chain combines TRBV3-1 with TRBJ2-3, with D tentatively TRBD2 (7 bases). CDR3 nucleotide sequence: TGTGCCAGCAGCCCCCTGAGGGGGGGAGTTCCAGGTCCGCAGTATTTT. Protein product: CASSPLRGGVPGPQYF.